The 21 T cell receptor beta chains reported below all come from one sample, sequenced in a study of T cell repertoires in cytomegalovirus infection. Each CDR3 protein gets one entry after TCRdb re-called the reads with MiXCR. The sample yields approximately 250,000 distinct CDR3 sequences, around an eighth seen once. The sequenced sample consisted of PBMCs. These receptors all stem from a human donor in good health (CMV status not recorded). Some clones in this sample may be carry-over from other donors' samples.

This clonotype was seen many times. V is TRBV7-8 and J is TRBJ1-1; D is unresolved. This CDR3 has 14 amino acids. Trimming took off 4 bases at V and 7 bases at J, with 16 bases between the two ends. The V gene's germline CDR1 is SGHVS and CDR2 FQNEAQ. Here the CDR3 reads CASSYEEVRLEAFF. The CDR3 bases are TGTGCCAGCAGCTACGAAGAAGTCAGGCTTGAAGCTTTCTTT. The whole variable domain, remainder taken from reference TRBV7-8 and TRBJ1-1, is GAGVSQSPRYKVAKRGQDVALRCDPISGHVSLFWYQQALGQGPEFLTYFQNEAQLDKSGLPSDRFFAERPEGSVSTLKIQRTQQEDSAVYLCASSYEEVRLEAFFGQGTRLTVV.

Concerning this clonotype: Just one base apart from a much larger clone, this may be a read error. This chain uses TRBV12-3 or TRBV12-4 with TRBJ1-2; D possibly corresponds to TRBD1 (5 bases). V was trimmed by 3 bases and J by 8 bases, leaving 13 bases between them. This CDR3 is 13 amino acids long. The CDR3 sequence: CASSLGQDGGYTF. The CDR3 DNA sequence: TGTGCCAGCAGTTTGGGGCAGGACGGAGGCTACACCTTC.

This clonotype was detected many times. V usage is TRBV7-8 and J usage is TRBJ2-5; maybe TRBD1 (6 bases). V was shortened by 5 bases and J by 5 bases, with 15 bases between the two germline ends. CDR1 and CDR2 from the germline V gene are SGHVS and FQNEAQ. This CDR3 contains 14 residues. This CDR3 is CASSPWTEMETQYF. In DNA, the CDR3 is TGTGCCAGCAGCCCTTGGACAGAGATGGAGACCCAGTACTTC.

This clonotype has a count of ten or more. The chain combines TRBV6-1 with TRBJ1-5; TRBD1 agrees at 10 bases. The CDR3 has 14 amino acids. Trimming at V came to 4 bases and at J to 5 bases, leaving 2 bases not matched to a gene. Per the germline V gene, CDR1 is MNHNS and CDR2 is SASEGT. CDR3 region: CASSGQGADQPQHF. As DNA, the CDR3 is TGTGCCAGCAGTGGACAGGGGGCGGATCAGCCCCAGCATTTT.

The sample holds a few counts of this clonotype. The chain couples TRBV29-1 to TRBJ1-2; D may be TRBD1 (6 bases). This CDR3 contains 13 residues. CDR1 SQVTM and CDR2 ANQGSEA come from the germline V gene. V gave up 3 bases and J gave up 3 bases, with 11 bases separating them. The CDR3 sequence: CSVDTGPDYGYTF. In nucleotides, the CDR3 is TGCAGCGTTGACACAGGGCCCGACTATGGCTACACCTTC.

V and J are TRBV28 and TRBJ1-6; 7 positions agree with TRBD1. This CDR3 is 15 amino acids long. The junction had 10 bases not matched to a gene; V was cut back by 6 bases and J by 8 bases. Germline CDR1 reads MDHEN; CDR2 reads SYDVKM. The CDR3, as DNA: TGTGCCAGCAGCCCACCGGGACAGAGTGATTCACCCCTCCACTTT. Its translation is CASSPPGQSDSPLHF.

There are a few counts of this clonotype. The J gene is TRBJ1-5, the V gene TRBV7-2; D is uncertain. Germline V gives CDR1 SGHTA, CDR2 FQGNSA. Trimming stripped 3 bases from V and 1 base from J, with 10 bases between. The CDR3 totals 15 residues. The CDR3 here is CASSLAPRSNQPQHF. The CDR3 DNA sequence: TGTGCCAGCAGCTTGGCCCCAAGGAGCAATCAGCCCCAGCATTTT. Full variable domain (missing parts from reference TRBV7-2 and TRBJ1-5): GAGVSQSPSNKVTEKGKDVELRCDPISGHTALYWYRQSLGQGLEFLIYFQGNSAPDKSGLPSDRFSAERTGGSVSTLTIQRTQQEDSAVYLCASSLAPRSNQPQHFGDGTRLSIL.

This clonotype was recorded a few times. J is TRBJ2-7 and V is TRBV14, with D perhaps matching TRBD1 or TRBD2 (5 bases each). CDR1 is SGHDN, CDR2 FVKESK, per germline. This CDR3 has 15 residues. V was cut by 3 bases and J by 2 bases, with 14 bases left in between. CDR3 nucleotides: TGTGCCAGCAGCCAGTCTTGGGACGGAGCCTACGAGCAGTACTTC. Its protein product is CASSQSWDGAYEQYF.

DNA for the CDR3: TGCGCCAGCAGCTTCGCGGGTGAGGGGGAGACCCAGTACTTC. Amino acids: CASSFAGEGETQYF. The V and J genes are TRBV5-1 and TRBJ2-5, with D possibly being TRBD1 or TRBD2 (5 bases each). V shed 2 bases and J shed 5 bases, with 13 bases lying between them. Germline assignment: CDR1 SGHRS and CDR2 YFSETQ. The CDR3 has 14 residues. Combining the CDR3 with reference TRBV5-1 and TRBJ2-5 gives the whole variable domain KAGVTQTPRYLIKTRGQQVTLSCSPISGHRSVSWYQQTPGQGLQFLFEYFSETQRNKGNFPGRFSGRQFSNSRSEMNVSTLELGDSALYLCASSFAGEGETQYFGPGTRLLVL.

This clonotype was recorded at least ten times. The chain couples TRBV5-6 to TRBJ2-1; D may match TRBD1 or TRBD2 (5 bases each). Germline V CDR1 and CDR2: SGHDT, YYEEEE. This CDR3 region has 14 residues. V lost 4 bases and J lost 7, with 15 bases in between. CDR3 in DNA: TGTGCCAGCAGCGCCCCGGGGCCCCCTAATGAGCAGTTCTTC. Protein sequence: CASSAPGPPNEQFF.

The table lists this clonotype with many counts. This chain links TRBV7-2 with TRBJ2-1; TRBD2 aligns across 9 bases. Germline CDR1 SGHTA, CDR2 FQGNSA. V dropped 4 bases and J dropped 1; count of bases not matched to a gene: 2. The CDR3 has 15 residues. The CDR3 loop is CASSSLAGSYNEQFF. For the CDR3, the DNA is TGTGCCAGCAGCTCCCTAGCGGGGTCCTACAATGAGCAGTTCTTC.

Concerning this clonotype: A much larger clone differs by one base, so this may be a read error. This chain joins TRBV7-2 and TRBJ1-4; D call uncertain. Trimming shortened V by 0 bases and J by 8 bases, and 13 bases separated the two germline ends. The CDR3 runs 15 residues. CDR1 and CDR2 (germline): SGHTA, FQGNSA. CDR3 in DNA: TGTGCCAGCAGCTTAGCGGGAAGCGGGAGGGAAAAACTGTTTTTT. It codes for CASSLAGSGREKLFF.

The genes are TRBV2 and TRBJ2-7, with D uncertain. Germline CDR1 SNHLY, CDR2 FYNNEI. CDR3 size: 15 residues. With 1 base removed from V and 1 base from J, the gap between germline ends came to 11 bases. In DNA form, the CDR3 reads TGTGCCAGCAGTGAAGGATTAGAGGTGTCCTACGAGCAGTACTTC. Its protein is CASSEGLEVSYEQYF.

This clonotype turned up a few times. The CDR3 protein is CSVEYLSGNTIYF. As DNA, the CDR3 is TGCAGCGTTGAATACCTCTCTGGAAACACCATATATTTT. V is TRBV29-1 and J is TRBJ1-3; the D is unclear. This CDR3 region has 13 residues. CDR1 is SQVTM and CDR2 is ANQGSEA in the germline V gene. Deletions cut 2 bases from V and 0 bases from J, with 5 bases between.

The chain couples TRBV5-4 to TRBJ2-7; a possible D gene is TRBD2 (7 bases). Germline V lookup: CDR1 SGHNT, CDR2 YYREEE (reference sequence). This CDR3 spans 14 amino acids. The V and J ends lost 0 bases and 6 bases respectively, with 13 bases between them. DNA of the CDR3: TGTGCCAGCAGCTTGGCTAAGGGGGGGGCCGAGCAGTACTTC. This encodes CASSLAKGGAEQYF.

This clonotype was recorded a few times. The rearrangement links TRBV5-1 to TRBJ2-2, with D possibly being TRBD1 (5 bases). There are 15 residues in the CDR3. Trimming took off 3 bases at V and 4 bases at J, with 13 bases between the two ends. Germline CDR1 SGHRS, CDR2 YFSETQ. CDR3 region: CASSSVQGGTGELFF. The CDR3 region has the DNA TGCGCCAGCAGCTCCGTTCAGGGTGGCACCGGGGAGCTGTTTTTT.

This clonotype was counted many times. This chain connects TRBV28 to TRBJ2-7; a possible D gene is TRBD1 (5 bases). Germline values: CDR1 MDHEN, CDR2 SYDVKM. V was shortened by 3 bases and J by 1 base, with 22 bases between the two germline ends. The CDR3 is 18 amino acids. Written as DNA, the CDR3 is TGTGCCAGCAGTTTTGAGACTCCCAGAGCAGGGTCTTCCTACGAGCAGTACTTC. Protein: CASSFETPRAGSSYEQYF. Full variable domain (rest looked up from reference TRBV28 and TRBJ2-7): DVKVTQSSRYLVKRTGEKVFLECVQDMDHENMFWYRQDPGLGLRLIYFSYDVKMKEKGDIPEGYSVSREKKERFSLILESASTNQTSMYLCASSFETPRAGSSYEQYFGPGTRLTVT.

This clonotype was found many times. The chain recombines TRBV6-2 or TRBV6-3 with TRBJ2-1; TRBD2 agrees at 10 bases. Germline V gene data show CDR1 as MNHEY and CDR2 as SVGEGT. The CDR3 totals 14 residues. V lost 5 bases to trimming and J lost 6 bases; unmatched junction nucleotides: 4. CDR3 DNA: TGTGCCAGCAGTCCTAGCGGGAGAGTCAATGAGCAGTTCTTC. Translating it yields CASSPSGRVNEQFF.

This clonotype was counted only a few times. V and J are TRBV20-1 and TRBJ2-5, with a tentative D call TRBD1 (5 bases). The germline gives CDR1 DFQATT, CDR2 SNEGSKA (reference sequence). The V end was cut by 0 bases, the J end by 2 bases, with 13 bases between. The CDR3 totals 15 residues. CDR3 bases: TGCAGTGCTAGAGATGGGGCAGACTCTCAAGAGACCCAGTACTTC. Its translation: CSARDGADSQETQYF.

Ten or more counts support this clonotype. V is TRBV27 and J is TRBJ1-2; possible D gene TRBD1, 6 bases. Germline V gene data show CDR1 as MNHEY and CDR2 as SMNVEV (reference sequence). This CDR3 is built from 14 residues. Trimming took 3 bases from V and 4 from J, leaving 12 bases between them. CDR3 in DNA: TGTGCCAGCAGTTTTTCTCAGGGGCCCTATGGCTACACCTTC. This codes for CASSFSQGPYGYTF.

Turning to this clonotype: A read error is possible here, since a much larger clone lies one base away. V gene TRBV19 combines with J gene TRBJ1-1; D is ambiguous. The V gene's germline CDR1 is LNHDA and CDR2 SQIVND (reference sequence). The V and J ends lost 4 bases and 0 bases respectively, with 12 bases between them. The CDR3 is made up of 15 amino acids. CDR3 residues: CASSTSTGMNTEAFF. The CDR3 DNA reads TGTGCCAGTAGTACCTCGACGGGAATGAACACTGAAGCTTTCTTT.